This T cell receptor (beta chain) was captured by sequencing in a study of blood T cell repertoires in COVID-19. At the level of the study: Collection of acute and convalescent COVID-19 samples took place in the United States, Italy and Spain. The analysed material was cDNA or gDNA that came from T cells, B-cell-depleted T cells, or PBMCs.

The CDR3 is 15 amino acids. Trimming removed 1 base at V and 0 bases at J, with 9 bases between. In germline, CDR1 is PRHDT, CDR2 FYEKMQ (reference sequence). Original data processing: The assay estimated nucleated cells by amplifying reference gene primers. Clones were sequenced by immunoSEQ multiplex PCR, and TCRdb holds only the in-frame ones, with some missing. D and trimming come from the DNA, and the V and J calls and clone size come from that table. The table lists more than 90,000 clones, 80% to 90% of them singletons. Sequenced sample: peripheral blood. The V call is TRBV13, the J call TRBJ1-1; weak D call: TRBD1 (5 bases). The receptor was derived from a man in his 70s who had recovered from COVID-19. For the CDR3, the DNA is TGTGCCAGCAGCTTAGCTCCAGGGCTGAACACTGAAGCTTTCTTT. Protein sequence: CASSLAPGLNTEAFF.